The rows below give T cell receptor beta chains drawn from one sample of a study of blood T cells in healthy people across ages. TCRdb redid the calling of the 5' RACE reads with MiXCR, one entry per CDR3 protein. The sample holds 1.5 million to 2 million distinct CDR3 sequences; less than 50% are singletons and the top ten take around 2.1%. Input material: blood. The receptors shown here come from a woman aged 40-49 years in good health. Each CDR3 is given with its conserved first and last residue. The order of the fields is clone size, J gene, V gene, D gene, CDR3 DNA, CDR3 protein. The D gene is left open where the match is weak. Size tells how often a clone was seen (once, few, many) or the class of an expanded clone, and some rows leave it out.

>few|TRBJ2-7|TRBV29-1|-
TGCAGCGTTAAAACCTACGAGCAGTACTTC
CSVKTYEQYF
>few|TRBJ2-1|TRBV5-1|TRBD1
TGCGCCAGCAGCAGAGGACAGGGAGTTAACAATGAGCAGTTCTTC
CASSRGQGVNNEQFF
>few|TRBJ2-3|TRBV7-2|-
TGTGCCAGCAGCTTTAATTCCGTACTAACAGATACGCAGTATTTT
CASSFNSVLTDTQYF
>-|TRBJ2-5|TRBV7-7|-
TGTGCTAGCAGCCGCTGGGGACAAGGGGAGACCCAGTACTTC
CASSRWGQGETQYF
>many|TRBJ2-5|TRBV7-2|TRBD2
TGTGCCAGCAGCTTAGTCGGACTAGCAGAGACCCAGTACTTC
CASSLVGLAETQYF
>-|TRBJ1-4|TRBV20-1|TRBD1
TGCAGTGCTACGGACAGGGACGAAAAACTGTTTTTT
CSATDRDEKLFF
>-|TRBJ2-1|TRBV13|-
TGTGCCAGCAGCTTAGCCGAATCGGGGCAGTTCTTC
CASSLAESGQFF
>once|TRBJ1-1|TRBV5-8|TRBD1
TGTGCCAGCAGTCATGGACAGGCATTGAACACTGAAGCTTTCTTT
CASSHGQALNTEAFF
>-|TRBJ2-7|TRBV27|-
TGTGCCAGCAGTGAAGGTGACGAGCAGTACTTC
CASSEGDEQYF
>-|TRBJ2-5|TRBV4-1|-
TGCGCCAGCAGCCAAATAGGGAGCCCAGAGACCCAGTACTTC
CASSQIGSPETQYF
>-|TRBJ1-6|TRBV27|-
TGTGCCAGCAGCACATCTCTCAAGGGGGGTTTTTCACCCCTCCACTTT
CASSTSLKGGFSPLHF
>-|TRBJ2-7|TRBV7-2|TRBD1
TGTGCCAGCAGATTCGGGACAGGTATCTCCTACGAGCAGTACTTC
CASRFGTGISYEQYF
>-|TRBJ2-5|TRBV7-9|-
TGTGCCAGCAGTTCTGACGCAAGCCAAGAGACCCAGTACTTC
CASSSDASQETQYF
>-|TRBJ1-2|TRBV12-3/TRBV12-4|TRBD1
TGTGCCAGCAGGCGGGACAGGGGGCAAGATGGCTACACCTTC
CASRRDRGQDGYTF
>-|TRBJ1-2|TRBV10-1|TRBD1
TGCGCCAGCAGTGAGCCGCGGGACAGCCCTAACTATGGCTACACCTTC
CASSEPRDSPNYGYTF
>once|TRBJ2-7|TRBV3-1|-
TGTGCCAGCAGCCCGTCCCGGGACGTCTCCTACGAGCAGTACTTC
CASSPSRDVSYEQYF
>-|TRBJ2-3|TRBV4-2|-
TGTGCCAGCAGCCAAGATGGGCAGGTGAACACAGATACGCAGTATTTT
CASSQDGQVNTDTQYF
>few|TRBJ1-6|TRBV25-1|-
TGTGCCAGCAGTGTTGGGAACGCGTGGAATTCACCCCTCCACTTT
CASSVGNAWNSPLHF
>-|TRBJ1-5|TRBV7-2|-
TGTGCCAGCAGCCTGACAGTGAATAATCAGCCCCAGCATTTT
CASSLTVNNQPQHF
>once|TRBJ2-5|TRBV7-6|-
TGTGCCAGCAGCCCCAGGGCTAACGGGGAGACCCAGTACTTC
CASSPRANGETQYF
>-|TRBJ2-3|TRBV29-1|TRBD1
TGCAGCGTTGAGCCTCCCGGGACAGGGGTTCGCACAGATACGCAGTATTTT
CSVEPPGTGVRTDTQYF
>-|TRBJ2-3|TRBV20-1|-
TGCAGTGCCTCTCAAATAAGTGCGCAGTATTTT
CSASQISAQYF
>-|TRBJ2-2|TRBV29-1|TRBD1
TGCAGCGCCGGCGGACAGGGGAACACCGGGGAGCTGTTTTTT
CSAGGQGNTGELFF
>-|TRBJ1-1|TRBV6-2/TRBV6-3|-
TGTGCCAGCAGTTACTCGTCTCTTGGAAGTGAAGCTTTCTTT
CASSYSSLGSEAFF
>-|TRBJ1-2|TRBV7-2|-
TGTGCCAGCACCGTACCCGGGAGGGGCTACACCTTC
CASTVPGRGYTF
>few|TRBJ2-1|TRBV27|-
TGTGCCAGCAGTTTATTGCGGACCGTTAACAATGAGCAGTTCTTC
CASSLLRTVNNEQFF
>once|TRBJ2-1|TRBV20-1|-
TGCAGTGCTAGAGGGGTACCCTACAATGAGCAGTTCTTC
CSARGVPYNEQFF
>few|TRBJ1-2|TRBV6-5|-
TGTGCCAGCAGTTCCCAGCGCGGCTACACCTTC
CASSSQRGYTF
>-|TRBJ2-5|TRBV5-1|-
TGCGCCAGCAGCTTGCACGGGACGGCAGAAGAGACCCAGTACTTC
CASSLHGTAEETQYF
>-|TRBJ1-1|TRBV18|TRBD1
TGTGCCTCGACAGGGGGATCCACTGAAGCTTTCTTT
CASTGGSTEAFF
>few|TRBJ2-6|TRBV6-5|-
TGTGCCAGCAGTCGAGGGAGAGGGGCCAACGTCCTGACTTTC
CASSRGRGANVLTF
>few|TRBJ2-4|TRBV28|-
TGTGCCAGCAGGGAGGGGACAAACATTCAGTACTTC
CASREGTNIQYF
>few|TRBJ2-5|TRBV29-1|TRBD2
TGCAGCACCCAGCGGGGGGAATTACAAGAGACCCAGTACTTC
CSTQRGELQETQYF
>-|TRBJ1-6|TRBV10-3|-
TGTGCCATCAGTGAGGGTAGCAGACTCCCCCTCCACTTT
CAISEGSRLPLHF
>-|TRBJ1-1|TRBV6-2/TRBV6-3|-
TGTGCCAGCAGTCCCCTCCGGGTGGGGTTGAACACTGAAGCTTTCTTT
CASSPLRVGLNTEAFF
>few|TRBJ2-1|TRBV25-1|-
TGTGCCAGCAGTGAAGCGGGTCGGGGTGAGCAGTTCTTC
CASSEAGRGEQFF
>-|TRBJ2-5|TRBV7-2|TRBD2
TGTGCCAGCAGCTTAGTAGGGACTAGCGGGGGAGAGACCCAGTACTTC
CASSLVGTSGGETQYF
>few|TRBJ2-1|TRBV20-1|-
TGCAGTGCTAGAGATCACGGGAGCTCCTACAATGAGCAGTTCTTC
CSARDHGSSYNEQFF
>-|TRBJ2-1|TRBV3-1|-
TGTGCCAGCAGCCAACCCTCTGGGTGGGGGTACAATGAGCAGTTCTTC
CASSQPSGWGYNEQFF
>-|TRBJ2-3|TRBV6-5|-
TGTGCCAGCAGACTAACCTTGGCAGATACGCAGTATTTT
CASRLTLADTQYF